A selection of T cell receptor beta chains follows, all from one sample in a study of T-cell reconstitution after alpha-beta-depleted transplantation in children. TCRdb independently ran MiXCR on the PCR reads; one entry per CDR3 protein. The table lists 900,000 or so distinct CDR3 sequences, around 17% of them singletons. The sample consisted of PBMCs, mostly from graft donor cells, taken 360 days after TCRalphabeta/CD19-depleted stem cell transplant. The receptors shown here come from a male patient younger than 18 who had a stem cell transplant for acute lymphoblastic leukemia, so the T cells may come from the graft donor. The CDR3 runs from the conserved cysteine through the conserved F or W. The D gene is left open where the match is weak. The listing skips clone size in some rows; elsewhere it reads once, few, many or a size class.

v_gene	d_gene	j_gene	abundance	len	CDR3nt	CDR3aa
TRBV2	TRBD2	TRBJ2-3	few	15	TGTGCCAGTTCCTGGCTAGCGGGATTCAGAGATACGCAGTATTTT	CASSWLAGFRDTQYF
TRBV12-3/TRBV12-4	-	TRBJ2-1	-	16	TGTGCCAGCAGTTTCGGCCGGACACTGCTATACAATGAGCAGTTCTTC	CASSFGRTLLYNEQFF
TRBV18	-	TRBJ2-5	many	17	TGTGCCAGCTCACCACCAAGGGCAGGGGACTTCCAGGAGACCCAGTACTTC	CASSPPRAGDFQETQYF
TRBV12-3/TRBV12-4	TRBD2	TRBJ2-3	few	14	TGTGCCAGCAGCTGGACTAGCGGGATAGATACGCAGTATTTT	CASSWTSGIDTQYF
TRBV18	TRBD1	TRBJ2-7	-	15	TGTGCCAGCTCACTCCCGGGACAGGGGGTTTACGAGCAGTACTTC	CASSLPGQGVYEQYF
TRBV4-3	TRBD2	TRBJ2-2	many	16	TGCGCCAGCAGCCAAGATACGGGAGGAGTAACCGGGGAGCTGTTTTTT	CASSQDTGGVTGELFF
TRBV29-1	-	TRBJ1-2	-	13	TGCAGCGTTGAATATTGGGGGACGGGAGGCTACACCTTC	CSVEYWGTGGYTF
TRBV12-3/TRBV12-4	-	TRBJ2-7	-	13	TGTGCCAGCAGTTTGGCAGGGAGCCTCGAGCAGTACTTC	CASSLAGSLEQYF
TRBV20-1	-	TRBJ1-1	-	12	TGCAGTGCTAGAGGGTCCAACACTGAAGCTTTCTTT	CSARGSNTEAFF
TRBV6-5	-	TRBJ1-6	-	13	TGTGCCAGCAGTTATGACGGGGTTTCACCCCTCCACTTT	CASSYDGVSPLHF
TRBV20-1	TRBD2	TRBJ2-7	many	17	TGCAGTGCTAGAGATTTGGGACTAGCGGGGTCCCTCTACGAGCAGTACTTC	CSARDLGLAGSLYEQYF
TRBV5-1	-	TRBJ2-3	many	16	TGCGCCAGCAGCTTGAGAGTGGTTGCCACCACAGATACGCAGTATTTT	CASSLRVVATTDTQYF
TRBV2	-	TRBJ1-1	few	13	TGTGCCAGCAGTGAAAGGTGGAACACTGAAGCTTTCTTT	CASSERWNTEAFF
TRBV7-2	-	TRBJ1-2	-	14	TGTGCCAGCAGCTTAGTCCCGGTCCTCTATGGCTACACCTTC	CASSLVPVLYGYTF
TRBV5-1	-	TRBJ1-1	-	13	TGCGCCAGCAGCTTGGCCCAGGTGACTGAAGCTTTCTTT	CASSLAQVTEAFF
TRBV24-1	-	TRBJ2-3	few	13	TGTGCCACCAGTGACCGGGCAACAGATACGCAGTATTTT	CATSDRATDTQYF
TRBV2	TRBD2	TRBJ2-2	few	17	TGTGCCAGCAGTGAAGGGGGACTAGCGGGAATCACCGGGGAGCTGTTTTTT	CASSEGGLAGITGELFF
TRBV12-3/TRBV12-4	-	TRBJ2-1	many	17	TGTGCCACCTGTGAGGGGTCTGGTAGGGTACATTACAATGAGCAGTTCTTC	CATCEGSGRVHYNEQFF
TRBV27	TRBD1	TRBJ1-4	few	15	TGTGCCAGCAGCCCGGGGACAGGGGTGCGAGAAAAACTGTTTTTT	CASSPGTGVREKLFF
TRBV4-1	-	TRBJ2-2	-	16	TGCGCCAGCAGCCATGACCATCGACTCCTTGTGGGGGAGCTGTTTTTT	CASSHDHRLLVGELFF
TRBV12-3/TRBV12-4	-	TRBJ2-4	many	14	TGTGCCAGCAGTTCAAACCCAAGCAAAAACATTCAGTACTTC	CASSSNPSKNIQYF
TRBV7-9	-	TRBJ2-1	few	11	TGTGCCAGCAGCTTAGACAGGGCCAATTTCTTC	CASSLDRANFF
TRBV11-2	-	TRBJ2-7	few	15	TGTGCCAGCAGCCCAGAATACCGGGTCTCCTACGAGCAGTACTTC	CASSPEYRVSYEQYF
TRBV29-1	TRBD1	TRBJ2-5	many	14	TGCAGCGCTTTGACAGGGGCCAATCAAGAGACCCAGTACTTC	CSALTGANQETQYF
TRBV4-1	-	TRBJ1-2	few	14	TGCGCCAGCAGCCAAGGGCTGGGCTTCTATGGCTACACCTTC	CASSQGLGFYGYTF
TRBV5-1	-	TRBJ2-7	many	15	TGCGCCAGCAGCCTGGGGTCGGGCCGACCCTACGAGCAGTACTTC	CASSLGSGRPYEQYF
TRBV20-1	-	TRBJ2-1	many	12	TGCAGTGCTAGCCTCTTTAAAAATGAGCAGTTCTTC	CSASLFKNEQFF
TRBV29-1	TRBD2	TRBJ2-1	many	17	TGCAGCGTAGACGGGACTAGCGGGGGAAGCTCCTACAATGAGCAGTTCTTC	CSVDGTSGGSSYNEQFF
TRBV24-1	-	TRBJ2-1	many	16	TGTGCCACCAGTGAGCCTACAGCCTACTCCTACAATGAGCAGTTCTTC	CATSEPTAYSYNEQFF